This T cell receptor (beta chain) was found in a study of OX40 agonist ivuxolimab in advanced cancers. Study results and caveats: On average, CD8+ T cells had more expanded clones than CD4+.

The length of the CDR3 is 15 residues. V was shortened by 4 bases and J by 5 bases, with 17 bases between the two germline ends. Per germline, CDR1 MNHEY and CDR2 SMNVEV (reference sequence). Comments on this clone: Its antigen is undetermined.

The method was immunoSEQ multiplex PCR; TCRdb's version includes in-frame clones alone and lacks a portion of them. This table has nearly 80,000 clones, less than 95% appearing once. The starting material was CD4+ or CD8+ T cells sorted from blood, obtained in a trial of the OX40 agonist ivuxolimab. This clonotype was sampled from an adult with an advanced solid tumor such as melanoma, head and neck, liver or kidney cancer. V and J are TRBV27 and TRBJ1-2; D remains ambiguous. The CDR3 DNA follows: TGTGCCAGCAGTTCCCGCTCCGGGGTGGAGTATGGCTACACCTTC. Translated, it gives CASSSRSGVEYGYTF.